Reported below is one T cell receptor beta chain. Its antigen is not identified. Clones were sequenced by immunoSEQ multiplex PCR, and TCRdb holds only the in-frame ones, with some missing. The top ten clones hold 0.39% of a sample with about 2.3 million clones, roughly 93% of them seen once. Germline V gene lookup returns CDR1 SGHRS and CDR2 YFSETQ. There are 15 residues in the CDR3. The V and J ends lost 4 bases and 5 bases, in that order; junction bases with no gene match: 10. This specimen comes from a study of shared clonotypes between healthy human individuals. Study outcomes and limitations: Memory subsets generally showed smaller estimated richness than naive subsets did.

The V and J genes are TRBV5-1 and TRBJ2-7; 9 nucleotides agree with TRBD1. The receptor was isolated from a man aged 18-30 years in good health. Some clones in this sample may be carry-over from other donors' samples. The specimen sequenced was naive CD4+ T cells from PBMCs. Subset meaning: CD45RA+ positively selected. The DNA of the CDR3 is TGCGCCAGCAGCCTGGGGACAGGGTATCTGGACGAGCAGTACTTC. Translating it yields CASSLGTGYLDEQYF.